Reported below is one T cell receptor beta chain. The antigen remains unidentified. J gave up 5 bases and V 2 bases, and 3 bases lay outside the gene matches. In germline, CDR1 is GTSNPN, CDR2 SVGIG (reference sequence). CDR3 length equals 13 residues. These data are taken from a study of cytomegalovirus exposure and HLA in healthy donors. Findings of the study overall: In vitro work confirmed that three CMV-associated chains recognize CMV antigens. Per a later analysis, 15,000 to 20,000 TCR beta sequences showed association with HLA alleles at 0.05 false discovery rate. Presence/absence results assume similar sequencing depth per donor, which may not hold.

With 60 Vbeta and 13 Jbeta primers, the PCR was carried out. The data were produced by immunoSEQ multiplex PCR, yet TCRdb's version contains in-frame clones alone and is incomplete. The sample has 140,000 or so clones, approximately 80% seen once. The specimen sequenced was PBMCs. The receptor's source is a female donor in good health and CMV-seronegative. This rearrangement joins TRBV30 to TRBJ2-3; 8 bases map to TRBD2. The chain's CDR3 is CAWSTSGVDTQYF. CDR3 in DNA: TGTGCCTGGAGTACTAGCGGAGTAGATACGCAGTATTTT. Combining the CDR3 with reference TRBV30 and TRBJ2-3 gives the whole variable domain SQTIHQWPATLVQPVGSPLSLECTVEGTSNPNLYWYRQAAGRGLQLLFYSVGIGQISSEVPQNLSASRPQDRQFILSSKKLLLSDSGFYLCAWSTSGVDTQYFGPGTRLTVL.